One and the same sample provided the 17 T cell receptor beta chains below, sequenced in a study of graft-versus-host responses after intestinal transplantation. The assay was immunoSEQ multiplex PCR, and TCRdb's table has in-frame clones only and misses some. The repertoire holds nearly 90,000 clones, with around four fifths as singletons. These receptors have no known antigen. Sequencing used unstimulated CD8+ T cells sorted from spleen or lymph node cells, obtained before intestinal transplant. The origin of the receptors is a human donor who received an intestinal transplant.

The chain recombines TRBV6-6 with TRBJ2-7; D is unclear. Germline CDR1 reads MNHNY; CDR2 reads SVGAGI (reference sequence). Trimming took off 0 bases at V and 3 bases at J, with 9 bases between the two ends. This CDR3 is built from 14 residues. Written as DNA, the CDR3 is TGTGCCAGCAGTTACTCGTCCAGGATCTACGAGCAGTACTTC. This sequence encodes CASSYSSRIYEQYF.

This sequence joins TRBV6-5 and TRBJ1-4, with D perhaps TRBD1 (6 bases). Looked up from germline, CDR1 is MNHEY and CDR2 is SVGAGI. Deletions cut 1 base from V and 5 bases from J, with 11 bases between. This CDR3 contains 15 residues. This CDR3 is CASSYLTGRNEKLFF. CDR3 in DNA: TGTGCCAGCAGTTACTTAACAGGGAGGAATGAAAAACTGTTTTTT.

J is TRBJ2-7 and V is TRBV27, with 12 bases aligning to TRBD2. The CDR3 sequence is 17 residues long. Unmatched junction bases numbered 9, after V lost 3 bases and J lost 3 bases. Germline V gene lookup returns CDR1 MNHEY and CDR2 SMNVEV (reference sequence). The CDR3 DNA reads TGTGCCAGCAGTTTCGGGCTAGCGGGAGGGCCTTGCTACGAGCAGTACTTC. It specifies CASSFGLAGGPCYEQYF.

V gene TRBV28 combines with J gene TRBJ1-2; no clear D. This CDR3 region has 12 residues. Trimming removed 3 bases at V and 4 bases at J, with 6 bases between. Germline V gives CDR1 MDHEN, CDR2 SYDVKM. In nucleotides, the CDR3 is TGTGCCAGCAGTTTGGCCACCTATGGCTACACCTTC. It yields the protein CASSLATYGYTF.

This clone has only a few counts. The V and J genes are TRBV27 and TRBJ1-1; D is possibly TRBD1 (5 bases). Between the trimmed V and J ends, which lost 1 base and 3 bases, there was a span of 6 bases. The CDR3 sequence is 13 residues long. CDR1 is MNHEY, CDR2 SMNVEV, per germline (reference sequence). CDR3 nucleotides: TGTGCCAGCAGTTTATTGGGGGACACTGAAGCTTTCTTT. Protein product: CASSLLGDTEAFF.

The rearrangement uses TRBV5-6 and TRBJ1-5; TRBD1 matches at 8 bases. Germline V gives CDR1 SGHDT, CDR2 YYEEEE. Trimming cost V 3 bases and J 6 bases; bases outside gene matches: 14. CDR3 size: 17 residues. CDR3: CASSWGPTGEGGQPQHF. Here the CDR3 DNA reads TGTGCCAGCAGCTGGGGCCCGACAGGGGAGGGGGGTCAGCCCCAGCATTTT.

V usage is TRBV15 and J usage is TRBJ1-3, with D perhaps matching TRBD1 (6 bases). V was shortened by 0 bases and J by 3 bases, with 9 bases between the two germline ends. Germline loops: CDR1 LNHNV, CDR2 YYDKDF (reference sequence). This CDR3 is 15 amino acids long. CDR3 sequence (DNA): TGTGCCACCAGCAGAGATGGAGGGGGTGGAAACACCATATATTTT. It yields the protein CATSRDGGGGNTIYF.

The chain has TRBV6-1 and TRBJ1-4; D gene unclear. Germline loops: CDR1 MNHNS, CDR2 SASEGT. The CDR3 is 14 residues long. Deletions cut 6 bases from V and 0 bases from J, with 8 bases between. CDR3 region: CASSLLATNEKLFF. The DNA for the CDR3 is TGTGCCAGCAGCTTGCTTGCAACTAATGAAAAACTGTTTTTT.

The chain carries TRBV11-3 and TRBJ2-7, with D possibly being TRBD1 or TRBD2 (7 bases each). The CDR3 spans 13 residues. The germline V gene has CDR1 SGHNT and CDR2 YENEEA. V was trimmed by 5 bases and J by 5 bases, leaving 13 bases between them. The CDR3 here is CASSPRGGHEQYF. DNA of the CDR3: TGTGCCAGCAGCCCCAGGGGGGGCCACGAGCAGTACTTC.

The chain has TRBV11-3 and TRBJ2-5; TRBD1 is a possible D gene (5 bases). The germline CDR1 and CDR2 sequences are SGHNT and YENEEA. V shed 5 bases and J shed 1 base, with 11 bases lying between them. There are 14 residues in the CDR3. CDR3 in amino acids: CASSLDSSQETQYF. The CDR3 DNA follows: TGTGCCAGCAGCCTCGACAGCTCCCAAGAGACCCAGTACTTC.

CDR3 DNA sequence: TGTGCCAGCAGCAAAGCGGGACGAAATGGAAACACCATATATTTT. Amino acid sequence: CASSKAGRNGNTIYF. The V gene is TRBV21-1, the J gene TRBJ1-3. TRBV21-1 is reported as a pseudogene. This CDR3 has 15 residues.

CDR3 sequence: CAWSVEAGAFYEQYF. Written as DNA, the CDR3 is TGTGCCTGGAGTGTGGAGGCAGGGGCCTTCTACGAGCAGTACTTC. The rearrangement links TRBV30 to TRBJ2-7, with D possibly being TRBD1 (6 bases). Between the trimmed V and J ends, which lost 0 bases and 3 bases, there was a span of 15 bases. Germline assignment: CDR1 GTSNPN and CDR2 SVGIG (reference sequence). The CDR3 extends over 15 amino acids.

The genes are TRBV11-2 and TRBJ2-3; D is possibly TRBD1 (6 bases). Germline-derived CDR1 and CDR2 are SGHAT and FQNNGV. The CDR3 is made up of 16 amino acids. V was cut by 0 bases and J by 0 bases, with 10 bases left in between. The CDR3 nucleotides are TGTGCCAGCAGCTTAGATCCCAGGGGCAGCACAGATACGCAGTATTTT. Translation: CASSLDPRGSTDTQYF.

V gene TRBV4-1 combines with J gene TRBJ2-1; the match to TRBD2 covers 11 bases. CDR1 and CDR2 from the germline V gene are MGHRA and YSYEKL. There are 15 residues in the CDR3. V dropped 1 base and J dropped 8; count of bases not matched to a gene: 4. The CDR3 bases are TGCGCCAGCAGCCAAGGTAGCGGGGGGGCCGATGAGCAGTTCTTC. It specifies CASSQGSGGADEQFF.

The CDR3 loop is CASSLGFGGTEAFF. CDR3 DNA: TGTGCCAGCAGCTTAGGGTTTGGGGGCACTGAAGCTTTCTTT. J is TRBJ1-1 and V is TRBV13; D perhaps matches TRBD1 (5 bases). Germline CDR1 reads PRHDT; CDR2 reads FYEKMQ (reference sequence). V lost 0 bases and J lost 4, with 9 bases in between. CDR3 size: 14 residues.

This CDR3 reads CASSPNQNYNEQFF. Written as DNA, the CDR3 is TGTGCCAGCAGCCCCAACCAAAACTACAATGAGCAGTTCTTC. The chain joins TRBV7-3 to TRBJ2-1; no clear D gene. Trimming shortened V by 5 bases and J by 3 bases, and 11 bases separated the two germline ends. Germline loops: CDR1 SGHTA, CDR2 FQGTGA. The CDR3 has 14 residues.

The CDR3 reads CASSPLRDTEAFF. The DNA of the CDR3 is TGTGCCAGCAGCCCCCTTCGGGATACTGAAGCTTTCTTT. V and J are TRBV7-2 and TRBJ1-1; D ambiguous. Germline values: CDR1 SGHTA, CDR2 FQGNSA. This CDR3 contains 13 residues. Trimming took off 5 bases at V and 5 bases at J, with 12 bases between the two ends.